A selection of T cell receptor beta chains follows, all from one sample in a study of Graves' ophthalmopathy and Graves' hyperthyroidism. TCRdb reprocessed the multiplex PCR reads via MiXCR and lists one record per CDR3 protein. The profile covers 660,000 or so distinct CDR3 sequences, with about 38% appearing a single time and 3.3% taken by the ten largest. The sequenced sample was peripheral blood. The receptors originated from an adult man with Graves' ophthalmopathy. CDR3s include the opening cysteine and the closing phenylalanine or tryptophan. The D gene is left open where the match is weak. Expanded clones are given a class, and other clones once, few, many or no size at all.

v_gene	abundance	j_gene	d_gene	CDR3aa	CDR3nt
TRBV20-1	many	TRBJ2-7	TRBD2	CSAKPWGLESEQYF	TGCAGTGCTAAACCATGGGGACTAGAATCTGAGCAGTACTTC
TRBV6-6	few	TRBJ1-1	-	CASTKGSRDMRGNTEAFF	TGTGCCAGCACCAAAGGTTCTCGGGATATGAGGGGGAACACTGAAGCTTTCTTT
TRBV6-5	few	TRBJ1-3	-	CASSGLTAGNTIYF	TGTGCCAGCAGTGGCCTGACTGCTGGAAACACCATATATTTT
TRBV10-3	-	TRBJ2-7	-	CASSEPGYYEQYF	TGTGCCAGCAGTGAGCCAGGCTACTACGAGCAGTACTTC
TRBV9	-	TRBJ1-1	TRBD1	CASPPRDSTGGFTEAFF	TGTGCCAGTCCACCCCGAGACTCTACAGGGGGTTTTACTGAAGCTTTCTTT
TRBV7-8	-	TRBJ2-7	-	CASSVEDPSEQYF	TGTGCCAGCAGCGTTGAAGATCCCAGCGAGCAGTACTTC
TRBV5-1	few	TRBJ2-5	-	CASSRQGTTLQETQYF	TGCGCCAGCAGCCGCCAGGGGACTACCCTCCAAGAGACCCAGTACTTC
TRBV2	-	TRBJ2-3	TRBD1	CASSKDRVTADTQYF	TGTGCCAGCAGTAAGGACAGGGTCACGGCAGATACGCAGTATTTT
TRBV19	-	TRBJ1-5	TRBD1	CASSIGTGNGEQPQHF	TGTGCCAGTAGTATCGGGACAGGGAACGGCGAGCAGCCCCAGCATTTT
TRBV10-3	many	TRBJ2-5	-	CAISEWGNQETQYF	TGTGCCATCAGTGAGTGGGGGAACCAAGAGACCCAGTACTTC
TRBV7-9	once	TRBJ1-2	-	CASRTWGRNSGANYGYTF	TGTGCCAGCAGAACCTGGGGCCGGAACTCTGGGGCCAACTATGGCTACACCTTC
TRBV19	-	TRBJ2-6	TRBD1	CASRRPGTVPEAF	TGTGCCAGTAGGCGCCCAGGGACAGTGCCTGAAGCTTTC
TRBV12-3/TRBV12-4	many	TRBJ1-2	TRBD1	CASVNPGTASGYTF	TGTGCCAGCGTCAACCCTGGGACAGCTAGTGGCTACACCTTC
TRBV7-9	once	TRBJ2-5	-	CAAWGEQETQYF	TGTGCCGCATGGGGTGAACAAGAGACCCAGTACTTC
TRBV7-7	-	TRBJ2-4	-	CASSPLWPQDF	TGTGCCAGCAGCCCGTTGTGGCCTCAGGACTTC
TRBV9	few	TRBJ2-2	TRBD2	CASSVEVAGAANTGELFF	TGTGCCAGCAGCGTAGAAGTAGCGGGGGCCGCGAACACCGGGGAGCTGTTTTTT
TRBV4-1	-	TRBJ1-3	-	CASSQGGGGSSGNTIYF	TGTGCCAGCAGCCAAGGCGGAGGGGGGTCGAGTGGAAACACCATATATTTT
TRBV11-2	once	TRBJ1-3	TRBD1	CASSLQDRTSGNTIYF	TGTGCCAGCAGTCTCCAGGACAGGACCTCTGGAAACACCATATATTTT
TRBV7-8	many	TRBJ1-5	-	CASSLSRGGGQPQHF	TGTGCCAGCAGCTTAAGTCGCGGGGGCGGGCAGCCCCAGCATTTT
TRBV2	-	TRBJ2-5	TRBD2	CASTRASGGSDTQYF	TGTGCCAGCACTCGGGCTAGCGGGGGTTCAGATACGCAGTATTTC
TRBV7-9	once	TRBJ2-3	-	CASSLGDQVPDTQYF	TGTGCCAGCAGCTTAGGGGACCAAGTCCCAGATACGCAGTATTTT
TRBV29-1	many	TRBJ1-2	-	CSTEGGGGYTF	TGCAGCACAGAGGGGGGCGGTGGCTACACCTTC
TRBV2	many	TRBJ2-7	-	CASSIGAGEQYF	TGTGCCAGCAGTATCGGGGCGGGGGAGCAGTACTTC
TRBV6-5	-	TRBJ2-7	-	CASGFIRLEQYF	TGTGCCAGCGGATTTATCCGGCTCGAGCAGTACTTC
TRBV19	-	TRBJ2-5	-	CAGSIQETQYF	TGTGCCGGTAGTATTCAAGAGACCCAGTACTTC
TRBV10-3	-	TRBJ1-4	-	CAISGLAVTGEKLFF	TGTGCCATCAGCGGACTAGCTGTAACCGGGGAAAAACTGTTTTTT
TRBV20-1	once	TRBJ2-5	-	CSARHPFRAPGETQYF	TGCAGTGCTAGACACCCCTTCCGCGCCCCGGGAGAGACCCAGTACTTC
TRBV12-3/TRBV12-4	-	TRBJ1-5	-	CASSFSGAQVGNQPQHF	TGTGCCAGCAGTTTCTCAGGGGCGCAGGTTGGCAATCAGCCCCAGCATTTT
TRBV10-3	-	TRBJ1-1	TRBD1	CAIRATVIGRTGRTTEAFF	TGTGCCATCAGAGCGACAGTGATCGGTCGGACAGGGAGGACCACTGAAGCTTTCTTT
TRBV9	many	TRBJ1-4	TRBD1	CASSGDRGGNEKLFF	TGTGCCAGCAGCGGGGACAGGGGAGGAAATGAAAAACTGTTTTTT
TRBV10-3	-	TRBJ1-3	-	CAISFQGHTGNTIYF	TGTGCCATCAGTTTTCAGGGTCACACTGGAAACACCATATATTTT
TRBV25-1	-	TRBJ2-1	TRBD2	CASSEKRETNNEQFF	TGTGCCAGCAGTGAAAAGCGGGAAACAAACAATGAGCAGTTCTTC
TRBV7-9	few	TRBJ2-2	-	CASRLPTGNTGELFF	TGTGCCAGCAGACTACCGACAGGGAACACCGGGGAGCTGTTTTTT
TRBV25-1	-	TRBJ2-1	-	CASNPGSNNEQFF	TGTGCCAGCAATCCAGGGAGCAACAATGAGCAGTTCTTC
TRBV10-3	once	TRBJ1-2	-	CAISESWTLYGYTF	TGTGCCATCAGTGAGTCTTGGACACTCTATGGCTACACCTTC
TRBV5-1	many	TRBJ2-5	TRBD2	CASSPLAGAQETQYF	TGCGCCAGCAGCCCTCTAGCGGGGGCCCAAGAGACCCAGTACTTC
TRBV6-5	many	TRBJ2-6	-	CASSLDLTGANVLTF	TGTGCCAGCAGCCTGGATTTGACTGGGGCCAACGTCCTGACTTTC